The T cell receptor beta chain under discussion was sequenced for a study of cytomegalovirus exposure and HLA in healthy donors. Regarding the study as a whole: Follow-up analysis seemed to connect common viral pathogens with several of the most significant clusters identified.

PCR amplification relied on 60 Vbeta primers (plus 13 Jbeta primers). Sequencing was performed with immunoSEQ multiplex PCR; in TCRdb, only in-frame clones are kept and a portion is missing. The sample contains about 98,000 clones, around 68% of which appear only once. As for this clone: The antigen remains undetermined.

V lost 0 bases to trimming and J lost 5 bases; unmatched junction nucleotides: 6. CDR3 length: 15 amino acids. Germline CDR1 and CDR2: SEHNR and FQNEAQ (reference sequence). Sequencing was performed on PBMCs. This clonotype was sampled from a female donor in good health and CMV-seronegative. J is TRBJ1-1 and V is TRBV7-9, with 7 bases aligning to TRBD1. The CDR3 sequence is CASSLALDRVTEAFF. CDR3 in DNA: TGTGCCAGCAGCTTAGCCCTCGACAGGGTAACTGAAGCTTTCTTT.